This T cell receptor beta chain emerged from a study of shared clonotypes between healthy human individuals (dated by TCRdb to the early 2020s). Background on the whole study: A couple of women and three men aged 18 to 49 years were included in the cohort. For each donor, three plates each were used for CD4 naive and CD4 memory, two plates were used for CD8 naive, and one plate was used for CD8 memory. To estimate repertoire size and how much clonotype sharing occurs between individuals, the study deeply sequenced the blood TCR repertoires of several healthy adults. Libraries were prepared and TCR repertoires were sequenced by different laboratories using diverse techniques, in order to increase sequencing depth and limit assay-specific biases. Per donor, leukapheresis produced somewhere between about 0.8 and 9.5 billion PBMCs.

Beyond this particular receptor, the publication reports: Clonotypes shared by all four sorted-subset donors showed higher generation probabilities than non-shared clonotypes. Naive subsets generally had larger estimated clonotype richness than memory subsets. Pairwise subsampling indicated that sequencing depth was expected to affect the degree of clonotype sharing among donors. Sampling was limited to blood, and TCR repertoires in tissue likely differ from TCR repertoires in blood. Sharing across four donors was observed for around 5% of naive CD4, 3% to 4% of naive CD8, 2% to 2.5% of memory CD4, and about 0.4% of memory CD8 clonotypes. Rarefaction of sorted-subset datasets indicated incomplete sequencing despite the large sequencing depth. Because the study included only a small number of donors, the genetic and exposure-history diversity represented was limited.

Donors were healthy HIV-negative adults with no recently reported acute infections or vaccinations. All donors were Caucasian adults living in Nashville, Tennessee, USA. CD4+ T cells were enriched by magnetic negative selection, after which naive cells were positively selected on CD45RA and the negative fraction was taken as the memory subset. Blood was collected by leukapheresis, and PBMCs were isolated by Ficoll-Histopaque density gradient centrifugation and then cryopreserved in liquid nitrogen vapor phase. Analytical flow cytometry was used to check the purity and quantity of every magnetically sorted T cell population. Each sorted fraction had its genomic DNA isolated and then quantified by UV absorbance on a Nanodrop 2000c. Comments on this clone: Its specific antigen is unknown. Base quality data are lacking; no much larger clone is found one base away.

Using the deep immunoSEQ assay, TCR CDR3 regions were amplified from genomic DNA by multiplex PCR. For each cell subset, the extracted genomic DNA was distributed evenly across all wells of several immunoSEQ 96-well plates, and each plate served as one replicate. For sorted subsets, about 200 ng genomic DNA, equal to 30,000 to 35,000 T cell genomes, was loaded into each replicate PCR. Purified libraries were quantified with a Qubit 3.0 fluorometer, sized on a Bioanalyzer 2100, and re-quantified with the KAPA Library Quantification kit. Each immunoSEQ 96-well plate was sequenced on its own single-read 150-cycle Illumina NextSeq 550 flow cell. For the original study's pipeline: Because the immunoSEQ output held only junctional sequences and lacked quality scores, the filtering could not match the filtering applied to full-length reads. To assign V/J genes and CDR3, sequences were annotated using PyIR, a Python wrapper for IgBLAST v1.9, with IMGT germline references. Any read was removed if the V/J assignment was weak (E-value above 1e-6), the CDR3 was missing, or the read contained stop codons, out-of-frame junctions, or ambiguous translated residues. V3J clonotypes were defined by identical inferred V gene, J gene, and CDR3 amino acid sequence. Percentage overlap between repertoires was computed as shared unique clonotypes divided by the size of the smaller repertoire. Repertoire richness was assessed with RTK rarefaction, the Chao1 estimator, and Recon v2.1 estimates of unobserved clonotypes. For all TCRbeta clonotypes obtained by the gDNA method from a handful of donors, generation probabilities were computed with OLGA. This immuneACCESS table, as held by TCRdb, lists in-frame sequences with V and J called but not all clones. Of the missing ones, under half trace to an unresolved V gene in checked studies; the others have no known cause. V and J calls and clone size are given by that table; D and trimming were obtained from the DNA. The sample table records about 980,000 clones; around three quarters of these occur just once. The ten largest clonotypes hold about 1.5% of the sample.

The CDR3 measures 15 amino acids from cysteine to phenylalanine. Left in the record is the CDR3 DNA by itself, 45 bases read in frame from the first base. The germline V end is reduced by 0 bases and the J end by 9 bases; junction bases left unmatched: 10. CDR1 and CDR2 (KGHSH, LQKENI) derive from the germline V gene. The specimen sequenced was memory CD4+ T cells sorted from blood. What the cell subset or site label conveys for this sample: CD45RA-negative fraction. The receptor comes from a man younger than 35 in good health. The chain uses TRBV18 and TRBJ2-7; TRBD1 agrees with 8 junctional bases. CDR3 reads: CASSPPLGQAPLQYF. At the DNA level, the sequence is TGTGCCAGCTCACCACCCTTGGGACAGGCCCCTTTGCAGTACTTC.